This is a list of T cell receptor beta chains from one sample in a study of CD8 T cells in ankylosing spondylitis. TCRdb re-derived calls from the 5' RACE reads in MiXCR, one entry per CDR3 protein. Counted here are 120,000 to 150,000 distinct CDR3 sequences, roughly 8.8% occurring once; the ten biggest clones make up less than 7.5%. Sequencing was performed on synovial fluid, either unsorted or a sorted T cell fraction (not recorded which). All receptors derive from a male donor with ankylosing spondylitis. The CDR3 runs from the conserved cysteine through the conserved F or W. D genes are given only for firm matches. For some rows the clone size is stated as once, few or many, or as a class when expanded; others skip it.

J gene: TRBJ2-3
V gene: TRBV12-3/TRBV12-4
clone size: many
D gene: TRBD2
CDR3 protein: CASSSGRGWGDTQYF
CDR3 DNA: TGTGCCAGCAGCTCAGGGAGGGGTTGGGGGGATACGCAGTATTTT

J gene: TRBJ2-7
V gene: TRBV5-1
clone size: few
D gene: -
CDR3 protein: CASSLSFEGEQYF
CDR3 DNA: TGCGCCAGCAGCTTGAGCTTCGAGGGCGAGCAGTACTTC

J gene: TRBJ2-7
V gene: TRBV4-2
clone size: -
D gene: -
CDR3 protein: CASSQEKRTEKQYF
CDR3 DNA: TGTGCCAGCAGCCAAGAAAAACGGACGGAGAAGCAGTACTTC

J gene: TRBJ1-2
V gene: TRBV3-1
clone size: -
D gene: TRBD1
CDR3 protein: CASSRIPGQGNTF
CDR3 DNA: TGTGCCAGCAGCCGAATTCCGGGACAGGGTAACACCTTC

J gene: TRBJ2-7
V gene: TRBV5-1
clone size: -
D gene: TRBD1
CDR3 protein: CASSSGTGSYEQYF
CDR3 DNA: TGCGCCAGCTCTTCCGGGACAGGGTCCTACGAGCAGTACTTC

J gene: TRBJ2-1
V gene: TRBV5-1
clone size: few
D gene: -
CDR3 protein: CASSSVPAGSSNEQFF
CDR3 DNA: -

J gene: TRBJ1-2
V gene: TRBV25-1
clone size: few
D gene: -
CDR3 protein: CASSEFESYGYTF
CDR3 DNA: TGTGCCAGCAGTGAATTCGAGTCCTATGGCTACACCTTC

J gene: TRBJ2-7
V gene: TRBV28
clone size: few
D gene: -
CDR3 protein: CASSTQGPTREQYF
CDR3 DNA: TGTGCCAGCAGCACACAGGGACCGACCCGCGAGCAGTACTTC

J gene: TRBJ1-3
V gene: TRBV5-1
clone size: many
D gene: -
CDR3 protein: CASSLTADGNTIYF
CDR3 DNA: TGCGCCAGCAGCTTAACGGCAGATGGAAACACCATATATTTT

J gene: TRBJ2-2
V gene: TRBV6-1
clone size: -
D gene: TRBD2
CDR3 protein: CASSETSGSPGELFF
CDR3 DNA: TGTGCCAGCAGTGAGACTAGCGGGAGCCCCGGGGAGCTGTTTTTT

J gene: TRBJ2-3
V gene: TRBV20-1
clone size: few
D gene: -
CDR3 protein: CSARGLVGGLLTDTQYF
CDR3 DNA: TGCAGTGCTAGAGGATTAGTCGGGGGGCTGCTTACAGATACGCAGTATTTT

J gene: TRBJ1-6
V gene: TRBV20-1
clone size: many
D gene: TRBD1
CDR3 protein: CSARTGAYYNSPLHF
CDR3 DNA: TGCAGTGCCCGGACAGGCGCTTACTATAATTCACCCCTCCACTTT

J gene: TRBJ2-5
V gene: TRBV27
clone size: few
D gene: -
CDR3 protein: CASSPHLRGQETQYF
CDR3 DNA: TGTGCCAGCAGTCCCCACCTCAGGGGCCAAGAGACCCAGTACTTC

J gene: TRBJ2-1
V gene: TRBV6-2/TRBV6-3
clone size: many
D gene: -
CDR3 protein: CASSSPFLREFSYNEQFF
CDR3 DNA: TGTGCCAGCAGTTCCCCTTTTTTGAGGGAATTCTCCTACAATGAGCAGTTCTTC

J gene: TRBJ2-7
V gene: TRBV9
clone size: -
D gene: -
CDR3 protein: CASSVVDGWEQYF
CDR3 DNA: TGTGCCAGCAGCGTAGTAGACGGGTGGGAGCAGTACTTC

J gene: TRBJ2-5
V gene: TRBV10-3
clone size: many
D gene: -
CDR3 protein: CAISSKQGQETQYF
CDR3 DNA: TGTGCCATCAGTTCGAAACAGGGCCAAGAGACCCAGTACTTC

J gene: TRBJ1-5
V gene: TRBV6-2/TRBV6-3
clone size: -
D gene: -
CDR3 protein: CASTRGRGAGDQPQHF
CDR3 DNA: TGTGCCAGCACAAGAGGGCGAGGGGCTGGGGATCAGCCCCAGCATTTT

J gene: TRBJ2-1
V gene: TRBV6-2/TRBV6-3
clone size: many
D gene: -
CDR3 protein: CASSYNRDTKGNEQFF
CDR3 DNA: TGTGCCAGCAGTTATAATAGGGACACAAAAGGCAATGAGCAGTTCTTC

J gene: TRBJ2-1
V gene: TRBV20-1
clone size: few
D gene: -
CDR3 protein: CSATSGGGDSAASNEQFF
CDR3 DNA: TGCAGTGCGACATCCGGCGGCGGGGACTCAGCAGCTTCCAATGAGCAGTTCTTC

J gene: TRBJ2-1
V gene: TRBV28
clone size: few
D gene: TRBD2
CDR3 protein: CASRGSGSNEQFF
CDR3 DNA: TGTGCCAGCAGAGGCAGCGGGAGCAATGAGCAGTTCTTC

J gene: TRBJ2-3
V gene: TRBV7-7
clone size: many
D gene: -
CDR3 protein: CASASPGRGTDTQYF
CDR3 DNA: TGTGCTAGCGCCTCCCCTGGCAGGGGAACAGATACGCAGTATTTT

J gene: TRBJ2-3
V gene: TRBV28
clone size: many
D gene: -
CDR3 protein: CASSLVRRTQYF
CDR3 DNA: TGTGCCAGCAGTTTAGTGAGGCGGACGCAGTATTTT

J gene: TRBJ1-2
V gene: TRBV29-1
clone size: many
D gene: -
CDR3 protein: CSVTAGYKAANYGYTF
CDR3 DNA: TGCAGCGTGACCGCAGGGTACAAAGCCGCTAACTATGGCTACACCTTC